These T cell receptor beta chains were read from a single sample in a study of T cells in narcolepsy. The data were produced by immunoSEQ multiplex PCR, yet TCRdb's version contains in-frame clones alone and is incomplete. The table lists more than 30,000 clones, about four fifths of them singletons. The sequenced material came from memory (CD45RA-) CD4+ T cells from blood. These receptors originate from a human donor in good health. Both conserved end residues are trimmed from each CDR3.

J,V,CDR3
TRBJ2-3,TRBV5-1,ASSSWSVERGPTDTQY
TRBJ2-1,TRBV7-2,ASSLGGITANEQF
TRBJ1-1,TRBV19,ASTRDRGPNTEAF
TRBJ2-5,TRBV27,ASSFSERGGRETQY
TRBJ2-5,TRBV7-2,ASSRSGEETQY
TRBJ2-5,TRBV28,ASSDGRETQY
TRBJ1-6,TRBV9,ASSALPYNSPLH
TRBJ2-1,TRBV6-4,ASSDLLSGGEQF
TRBJ1-3,TRBV11-2,ASSLGVRINTIY
TRBJ1-2,TRBV28,ASSRGVEGPYGYT
TRBJ2-1,TRBV19,ASSIGTSGGSYNEQF
TRBJ2-2,TRBV29-1,SVEGTGGSGELF
TRBJ1-2,TRBV6-5,ASSRDGLYGYT
TRBJ2-7,TRBV7-8,ASSLIGGGEQY
TRBJ2-5,TRBV4-1,ASSQERTSGGRQY
TRBJ1-1,TRBV28,ASRLLMNTEAF
TRBJ1-6,TRBV2,ASSLQGLTGDSPLH
TRBJ1-3,TRBV5-1,ASSSDGSGNTIY